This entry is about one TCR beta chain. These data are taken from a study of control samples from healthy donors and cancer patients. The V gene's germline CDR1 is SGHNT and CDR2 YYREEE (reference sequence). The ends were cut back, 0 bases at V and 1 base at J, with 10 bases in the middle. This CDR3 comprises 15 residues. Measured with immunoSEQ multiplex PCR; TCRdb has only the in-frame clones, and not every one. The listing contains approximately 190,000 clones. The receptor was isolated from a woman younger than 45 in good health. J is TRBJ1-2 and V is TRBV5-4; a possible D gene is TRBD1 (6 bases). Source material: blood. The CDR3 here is CASSLVLGGNYGYTF. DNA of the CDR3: TGTGCCAGCAGCTTGGTTTTAGGGGGTAACTATGGCTACACCTTC. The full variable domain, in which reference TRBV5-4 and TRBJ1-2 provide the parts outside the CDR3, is ETGVTQSPTHLIKTRGQQVTLRCSSQSGHNTVSWYQQALGQGPQFIFQYYREEENGRGNFPPRFSGLQFPNYSSELNVNALELDDSALYLCASSLVLGGNYGYTFGSGTRLTVV.